The entry below describes one T cell receptor beta chain. The sample belongs to a study of blood T cell repertoires in COVID-19. Turning to the study itself: Sources were T cells, B-cell-depleted T cells, or PBMCs; the material itself was cDNA or gDNA.

The protocol was immunoSEQ multiplex PCR, while the TCRdb copy is restricted to in-frame clones and leaves out a portion. The profile covers a few hundred thousand clones, with nearly 90% appearing a single time and about 1.5% taken by the ten largest. The CDR3 spans 15 residues. Germline CDR1 is MDHEN and CDR2 is SYDVKM. V gave up 6 bases and J gave up 7 bases, with 20 bases separating them. Participants had their cohort set by participant-reported clinical history. The TCR comes from a woman aged 18-29 years with acute COVID-19. The chain joins TRBV28 to TRBJ2-3; weak D call: TRBD2 (5 bases). The sequenced sample was PBMCs or T cells enriched from blood (not recorded which). The CDR3 loop reads CASSPTTPLPYTQYF. The CDR3 DNA follows: TGTGCCAGCAGCCCGACTACTCCCCTTCCGTATACGCAGTATTTT.